The rows below give T cell receptor beta chains drawn from one sample of a study of human T cells and chemical hapten exposure. From the RACE reads, TCRdb called clonotypes with MiXCR, one entry per CDR3 protein. The table has around 130,000 distinct CDR3 sequences, 11% seen once; the top ten hold 2% to 2.5%. This specimen consisted of whole blood, obtained in connection with sensitization to the hapten diphenylcyclopropenone (DPC). The receptors stem from a woman aged 50 to 60 with alopecia areata. Some clones in this sample may be carry-over from other donors' samples. Both conserved end residues are part of each CDR3. Fields, in order: CDR3 length, clone size, J gene, V gene, D gene, CDR3 DNA, CDR3 protein. A D gene is named only where the DNA matches it firmly. Clone sizes are given selectively: once, few, many, or a class where the clone is expanded.

CDR3 length: 15; clone size: many; J gene: TRBJ1-3; V gene: TRBV5-4; D gene: .; CDR3 DNA: TGTGCCAGCAGCTTGGATGGCAGCTCTGGAAACACCATATATTTT; CDR3 protein: CASSLDGSSGNTIYF
CDR3 length: 13; clone size: few; J gene: TRBJ2-5; V gene: TRBV6-2/TRBV6-3; D gene: .; CDR3 DNA: TGTGCCAGCAAAACCGGGGGTAGCGAGACCCAGTACTTC; CDR3 protein: CASKTGGSETQYF
CDR3 length: 14; clone size: .; J gene: TRBJ1-1; V gene: TRBV5-1; D gene: .; CDR3 DNA: TGCGCCAGCAGCTTGGCGGGAATCGACACTGAAGCTTTCTTT; CDR3 protein: CASSLAGIDTEAFF
CDR3 length: 15; clone size: few; J gene: TRBJ1-2; V gene: TRBV9; D gene: .; CDR3 DNA: TGTGCCAGCAGCGTAGGCCTAATAGCCAACTATGGCTACACCTTC; CDR3 protein: CASSVGLIANYGYTF
CDR3 length: 13; clone size: many; J gene: TRBJ2-1; V gene: TRBV6-4; D gene: .; CDR3 DNA: TGTGCCAGCAGTGTGACAGCTTACAATGAGCAGTTCTTC; CDR3 protein: CASSVTAYNEQFF
CDR3 length: 15; clone size: few; J gene: TRBJ2-3; V gene: TRBV6-5; D gene: TRBD1; CDR3 DNA: TGTGCCAGCAGTCTTACAGGGGCTAGCACAGATACGCAGTATTTT; CDR3 protein: CASSLTGASTDTQYF
CDR3 length: 14; clone size: many; J gene: TRBJ1-6; V gene: TRBV11-2; D gene: .; CDR3 DNA: TGTGCCAGCAGCTTAGGAGGTCAGAATTCACCCCTCCACTTT; CDR3 protein: CASSLGGQNSPLHF
CDR3 length: 17; clone size: few; J gene: TRBJ1-4; V gene: TRBV11-2; D gene: .; CDR3 DNA: TGTGCCAGCAGCTCACCAAAGCATGGGGGAGTGCGAGGGGGACTGTTTTTT; CDR3 protein: CASSSPKHGGVRGGLFF
CDR3 length: 12; clone size: many; J gene: TRBJ2-2; V gene: TRBV29-1; D gene: .; CDR3 DNA: TGCAGCGTTGTCATCAACACCGGGGAGCTGTTTTTT; CDR3 protein: CSVVINTGELFF
CDR3 length: 16; clone size: .; J gene: TRBJ2-2; V gene: TRBV12-3/TRBV12-4; D gene: TRBD2; CDR3 DNA: TGTGCCAGCAGTCCGAGCGGGAGGGCCGGCACCGGGGAGCTGTTTTTT; CDR3 protein: CASSPSGRAGTGELFF
CDR3 length: 18; clone size: .; J gene: TRBJ2-1; V gene: TRBV6-2/TRBV6-3; D gene: .; CDR3 DNA: TGTGCCAGCAGTTACAAGGCAGTTGGATTATTCTCCTACAATGAGCAGTTCTTC; CDR3 protein: CASSYKAVGLFSYNEQFF
CDR3 length: 15; clone size: .; J gene: TRBJ2-3; V gene: TRBV11-2; D gene: TRBD2; CDR3 DNA: TGTGCCAGCAGCTTGCGGGGGGGCTTCCCAGATACGCAGTATTTT; CDR3 protein: CASSLRGGFPDTQYF
CDR3 length: 16; clone size: .; J gene: TRBJ2-4; V gene: TRBV12-3/TRBV12-4; D gene: TRBD1; CDR3 DNA: TGTGCCAGCAGTTTTAAGGGGGCCCGCAACAAAAACATTCAGTACTTC; CDR3 protein: CASSFKGARNKNIQYF
CDR3 length: 18; clone size: .; J gene: TRBJ1-6; V gene: TRBV20-1; D gene: .; CDR3 DNA: TGCAGTGCTAGAGATAATAAGCAGGGACTTCTACTTAATTCACCCCTCCACTTT; CDR3 protein: CSARDNKQGLLLNSPLHF
CDR3 length: 16; clone size: few; J gene: TRBJ1-1; V gene: TRBV7-7; D gene: TRBD1; CDR3 DNA: TGTGCCAGCAGCAGATGTGACAGGGGGCTTGGCACTGAAGCTTTCTTT; CDR3 protein: CASSRCDRGLGTEAFF
CDR3 length: 16; clone size: .; J gene: TRBJ1-3; V gene: TRBV24-1; D gene: TRBD1; CDR3 DNA: TGTGCCACCAGTGATCCAGGGGGCACCCTCGGAAACACCATATATTTT; CDR3 protein: CATSDPGGTLGNTIYF
CDR3 length: 13; clone size: .; J gene: TRBJ1-4; V gene: TRBV10-3; D gene: .; CDR3 DNA: TGTGCCATCAGACCCCAACTAAATGAAAAACTGTTTTTT; CDR3 protein: CAIRPQLNEKLFF
CDR3 length: 13; clone size: many; J gene: TRBJ2-5; V gene: TRBV5-1; D gene: .; CDR3 DNA: TGCGCCAGCAGCTCCGCGGGGACTCTGACCCAGTACTTC; CDR3 protein: CASSSAGTLTQYF
CDR3 length: 15; clone size: few; J gene: TRBJ2-1; V gene: TRBV29-1; D gene: TRBD2; CDR3 DNA: TGCAGCTTCCGACTGGGGGGGGGATTGCGCAATGAGCAGTTCTTC; CDR3 protein: CSFRLGGGLRNEQFF
CDR3 length: 16; clone size: many; J gene: TRBJ2-3; V gene: TRBV7-2; D gene: .; CDR3 DNA: TGTGCCAGCAGCTCCCGACCGGGACTCCGCACAGATACGCAGTATTTT; CDR3 protein: CASSSRPGLRTDTQYF
CDR3 length: 14; clone size: .; J gene: TRBJ2-3; V gene: TRBV2; D gene: .; CDR3 DNA: TGTGCCAGCAGTGCGGGCATCGGCCCAGATACGCAGTATTTT; CDR3 protein: CASSAGIGPDTQYF
CDR3 length: 18; clone size: .; J gene: TRBJ2-3; V gene: TRBV7-6; D gene: TRBD1; CDR3 DNA: TGTGCCAGCAGCTTAGCGGACAGGGGGAGTTCTAGCACAGATACGCAGTATTTT; CDR3 protein: CASSLADRGSSSTDTQYF
CDR3 length: 13; clone size: .; J gene: TRBJ1-2; V gene: TRBV30; D gene: .; CDR3 DNA: TGTGCCTGGAGCACTACAGCTTATCATGGCTACACCTTC; CDR3 protein: CAWSTTAYHGYTF
CDR3 length: 15; clone size: many; J gene: TRBJ2-2; V gene: TRBV29-1; D gene: .; CDR3 DNA: TGCAGCGTTGACGCAGGACTGATGAACACCGGGGAGCTGTTTTTT; CDR3 protein: CSVDAGLMNTGELFF
CDR3 length: 16; clone size: .; J gene: TRBJ2-1; V gene: TRBV6-5; D gene: TRBD2; CDR3 DNA: TGTGCCAGCAGCCGAGGCAGAGCGGGAGCTTACAATGAGCAGTTCTTC; CDR3 protein: CASSRGRAGAYNEQFF